This section outlines one T cell receptor beta chain sequence together with its context. Its cognate antigen is unknown. The sample is drawn from a study of cytomegalovirus exposure and HLA in healthy donors. Notes on the study in general: Later work showed greater clonal expansion in HLA-associated TCR beta chains than in equally common others. Earlier findings revealed that most TCR beta V segments proved productive either about 87% or about 30% of the time. CMV antigen specificity of a few CMV-associated chains was confirmed in vitro.

The primer mix had 60 Vbeta and 13 Jbeta primers. Profiling relied on immunoSEQ multiplex PCR, and the TCRdb table lists in-frame clones only, not all of them. The repertoire consists of about 150,000 clones, with over 80% occurring once and the leading ten covering about 2%. This CDR3 is built from 17 residues. Germline CDR1 SGHRS, CDR2 YFSETQ. Trimming cost V 7 bases and J 4 bases; bases outside gene matches: 12. This TCR derives from a male donor in good health and CMV-seronegative. The J gene is TRBJ2-5, the V gene TRBV5-1; 14 bases are a match to TRBD2. Sequencing used PBMCs. This CDR3 is CASGTSGGPRGLETQYF. The CDR3 nucleotides are TGCGCCAGCGGGACTAGCGGGGGCCCCCGGGGTCTAGAGACCCAGTACTTC.